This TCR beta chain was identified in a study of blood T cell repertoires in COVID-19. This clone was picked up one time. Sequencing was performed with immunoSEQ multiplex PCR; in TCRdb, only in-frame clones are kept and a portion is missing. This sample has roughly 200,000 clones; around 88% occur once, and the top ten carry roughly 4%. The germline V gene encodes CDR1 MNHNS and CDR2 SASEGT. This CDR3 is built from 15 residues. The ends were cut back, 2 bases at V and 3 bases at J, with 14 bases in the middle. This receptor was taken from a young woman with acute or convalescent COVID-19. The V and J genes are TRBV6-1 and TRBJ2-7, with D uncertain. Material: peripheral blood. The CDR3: CASSELGSAVYEQYF. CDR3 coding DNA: TGTGCCAGCAGTGAACTAGGCAGCGCGGTCTACGAGCAGTACTTC.